The text below deals with one T cell receptor beta chain. Enrolment of Seattle patients took place during active infection, and they were followed longitudinally. Germline CDR1 MNHNY, CDR2 SVGAGI (reference sequence). The CDR3 has 13 residues. V was cut by 6 bases and J by 5 bases, with 13 bases left in between. This sample was taken from a study of blood T cell repertoires in COVID-19. Study details: Samples representing acute and convalescent COVID-19 were sourced from the United States, Italy and Spain. Sources were T cells, B-cell-depleted T cells, or PBMCs; the material itself was cDNA or gDNA.

The authors' processing: Estimates of nucleated cell counts were drawn from the amplification of reference gene primers. Profiled with immunoSEQ multiplex PCR; TCRdb holds only in-frame clones, not every one. The V and J calls and clone size come from that table; D and trimming were worked out from the DNA. The sample includes 400,000 or so clones, around 91% of them seen just once. This receptor was obtained from a woman in her forties with COVID-19, enrolled during active disease. The J gene is TRBJ1-1, the V gene TRBV6-6, with D unresolved. Sequencing was carried out using peripheral blood. The CDR3: CASSPPVRTEAFF. DNA of the CDR3: TGTGCCAGCAGCCCCCCAGTCCGTACTGAAGCTTTCTTT.